The next 20 T cell receptor beta chains were all read from a single sample in a study of blood T cell repertoires in COVID-19. Libraries were prepared by immunoSEQ multiplex PCR; TCRdb keeps only in-frame clonotypes and omits some of them. Seen here are about 180,000 clones, about 87% observed once, and the top ten hold more than 3.5%. Sequencing input: peripheral blood. The receptors come from a woman in her twenties or thirties with acute or convalescent COVID-19.

The V gene is TRBV28, the J gene TRBJ1-4; 9 positions agree with TRBD1. V gave up 4 bases and J gave up 7 bases; unmatched junction bases: 7. CDR3 length: 15 residues. In germline, CDR1 is MDHEN, CDR2 SYDVKM. DNA for the CDR3: TGTGCCAGCAGTTCCCCGGGGACAGGGAGTGAAAAACTGTTTTTT. It codes for CASSSPGTGSEKLFF.

V and J are TRBV5-4 and TRBJ2-5, with a weak D call TRBD1 (6 bases). The CDR3 spans 14 residues. Trimming stripped 4 bases from V and 2 bases from J, with 12 bases between. Germline CDR1 is SGHNT and CDR2 is YYREEE (reference sequence). The DNA for the CDR3 is TGTGCCAGCAGCATGGGAAGGGGGCAAGAGACCCAGTACTTC. Translating it yields CASSMGRGQETQYF.

The chain joins TRBV18 to TRBJ2-1; D is unresolved. The V gene's germline CDR1 is KGHSH and CDR2 LQKENI. Trimming stripped 0 bases from V and 5 bases from J, with 8 bases between. The CDR3 contains 14 residues. The CDR3 sequence: CASSPPSLNNEQFF. Written as DNA, the CDR3 is TGTGCCAGCTCACCACCGAGCCTAAACAATGAGCAGTTCTTC.

This clone is a singleton in its sample. The chain has TRBV2 and TRBJ2-5; D is perhaps TRBD1 (6 bases). The CDR3 runs 15 residues. Germline CDR1 is SNHLY and CDR2 is FYNNEI. Between the trimmed V and J ends, which lost 2 bases and 5 bases, there was a span of 15 bases. This CDR3 reads CASSEIPGAGETQYF. CDR3 sequence (DNA): TGTGCCAGCAGTGAAATTCCAGGGGCCGGGGAGACCCAGTACTTC.

The CDR3 region is CASSPQSRNEQYF. The CDR3 bases are TGTGCCAGCTCACCACAGAGCAGGAACGAGCAGTACTTC. J is TRBJ2-7 and V is TRBV18; D is undetermined. The V gene's germline CDR1 is KGHSH and CDR2 LQKENI. Trimming removed 1 base from V and 5 bases from J, with 9 bases in between. The CDR3 has 13 amino acids.

The DNA for the CDR3 is TGTGCCAGCAGGTCGGGACAGGGCACAGATACGCAGTATTTT. This sequence encodes CASRSGQGTDTQYF. This chain links TRBV6-5 with TRBJ2-3; 8 bases match TRBD1. Germline CDR1 MNHEY, CDR2 SVGAGI. This CDR3 region has 14 residues. V lost 6 bases, J lost 1 base, and 3 bases stayed unmatched.

The chain combines TRBV11-3 with TRBJ2-7, with 7 bases aligning to TRBD2. Per the germline V gene, CDR1 is SGHNT and CDR2 is YENEEA. The junction had 7 bases not matched to a gene; V was cut back by 3 bases and J by 2 bases. The CDR3 loop spans 15 amino acids. CDR3 DNA: TGTGCCAGCAGCTTTGGTGCTAGCGGCCCCTACGAGCAGTACTTC. As protein: CASSFGASGPYEQYF.

V and J are TRBV24-1 and TRBJ1-4, with TRBD1 identical over 9 bases. CDR1 and CDR2 (germline): KGHDR, SFDVKD. The CDR3 runs 15 residues. V lost 4 bases and J lost 7; bases outside the gene matches: 6. The CDR3 DNA follows: TGTGCCACCAGTGACCCGGGACAGGGTGGTGAAAAACTGTTTTTT. Translation: CATSDPGQGGEKLFF.

The gene calls are TRBV18 and TRBJ2-7; 9 bases fit TRBD1. The CDR3 contains 14 residues. Germline V gene data show CDR1 as KGHSH and CDR2 as LQKENI. J gave up 5 bases and V 5 bases, and 7 bases lay outside the gene matches. CDR3 nucleotide sequence: TGTGCCAGCTCATTCCGGGACAGGGACGACGAGCAGTACTTC. The encoded protein is CASSFRDRDDEQYF.

The chain joins TRBV11-1 to TRBJ2-7, with D possibly being TRBD2 (6 bases). Trimming removed 5 bases from V and 1 base from J, with 9 bases in between. Germline V lookup: CDR1 SGHAT, CDR2 FQDESV (reference sequence). The CDR3 runs to 13 residues. For the CDR3, the DNA is TGTGCCAGCAGCGCAGGACTATCCTACGAGCAGTACTTC. This codes for CASSAGLSYEQYF. Full variable domain (missing parts from reference TRBV11-1 and TRBJ2-7): EAEVAQSPRYKITEKSQAVAFWCDPISGHATLYWYRQILGQGPELLVQFQDESVVDDSQLPKDRFSAERLKGVDSTLKIQPAELGDSAMYLCASSAGLSYEQYFGPGTRLTVT.

The chain joins TRBV28 to TRBJ2-7; a possible D gene is TRBD2 (6 bases). Germline CDR1 is MDHEN and CDR2 is SYDVKM. The CDR3 totals 14 residues. V shed 2 bases and J shed 0 bases, with 8 bases lying between them. CDR3 protein: CASSLAGSSYEQYF. The CDR3 coding sequence is TGTGCCAGCAGTTTAGCGGGAAGCTCCTACGAGCAGTACTTC.

This clone has just a few counts. The chain is built from TRBV28 and TRBJ2-2; maybe TRBD2 (5 bases). The CDR3 consists of 15 residues. Germline assignment: CDR1 MDHEN and CDR2 SYDVKM. The V and J ends lost 6 bases and 5 bases respectively, with 16 bases between them. CDR3 amino acids: CASSTGSKSTGELFF. The CDR3 bases are TGTGCCAGCAGCACGGGGAGTAAGAGTACCGGGGAGCTGTTTTTT.

This CDR3 is CASSFGTITDTQYF. CDR3 sequence (DNA): TGCGCCAGCAGCTTCGGGACAATCACAGATACGCAGTATTTT. The chain couples TRBV5-1 to TRBJ2-3; D possibly corresponds to TRBD1 (6 bases). This CDR3 has 14 amino acids. Between the trimmed V and J ends, which lost 2 bases and 2 bases, there was a span of 9 bases. The germline V gene has CDR1 SGHRS and CDR2 YFSETQ.

Here the CDR3 reads CASSLGSGAPEGNTQYF. The CDR3 nucleotides are TGTGCCAGCAGCTTGGGCTCTGGGGCCCCAGAAGGAAATACGCAGTATTTT. The chain has TRBV5-5 and TRBJ2-3; possible D gene TRBD1, 5 bases. CDR1 and CDR2 from the germline V gene are SGHKS and YYEKEE (reference sequence). V was shortened by 0 bases and J by 7 bases, with 21 bases between the two germline ends. The CDR3 contains 17 residues.

This chain joins TRBV5-1 and TRBJ1-2, with 8 bases aligning to TRBD1. Trimming removed 5 bases from V and 4 bases from J; junction bases left unmatched: 10. Germline CDR1 SGHRS, CDR2 YFSETQ. The CDR3 spans 15 residues. The CDR3 DNA sequence: TGCGCCAGCAGTCGGGGAGGCGACAGGGGCTATGGCTACACCTTC. Protein sequence: CASSRGGDRGYGYTF.

In regard to this clone: Distinct nucleotide sequences in the sample also encode this CDR3. The chain's CDR3 is CASSPRTGEETQYF. In DNA, the CDR3 is TGTGCCAGCTCACCACGGACAGGGGAAGAGACCCAGTACTTC. The rearrangement links TRBV18 to TRBJ2-5; TRBD1 matches 9 bases. The V gene end was trimmed by 1 base and the J gene end by 3 bases; junction bases not matched to a gene: 0. The CDR3 totals 14 residues. CDR1 is KGHSH, CDR2 LQKENI, per germline. The full variable domain, in which reference TRBV18 and TRBJ2-5 provide the parts outside the CDR3, is NAGVMQNPRHLVRRRGQEARLRCSPMKGHSHVYWYRQLPEEGLKFMVYLQKENIIDESGMPKERFSAEFPKEGPSILRIQQVVRGDSAAYFCASSPRTGEETQYFGPGTRLLVL.

This rearrangement joins TRBV5-1 to TRBJ2-3, with 8 positions matching TRBD2. Unmatched junction bases numbered 3, after V lost 0 bases and J lost 3 bases. Germline V gene data show CDR1 as SGHRS and CDR2 as YFSETQ. CDR3 length: 15 amino acids. The CDR3 DNA reads as TGCGCCAGCAGCTTGGCCATAGCGGGGACAGATACGCAGTATTTT. This translates into CASSLAIAGTDTQYF.

The chain is built from TRBV29-1 and TRBJ1-2, with 11 bases lining up with TRBD1. Trimming at V came to 6 bases and at J to 4 bases, leaving 7 bases not matched to a gene. CDR1 is SQVTM, CDR2 ANQGSEA, per germline. There are 14 residues in the CDR3. Here the CDR3 DNA reads TGCAGCGTCGATCCGGGACAGGGGGGCTATGGCTACACCTTC. Translating gives CSVDPGQGGYGYTF. Based on the CDR3 plus reference TRBV29-1 and TRBJ1-2, the full variable domain is SAVISQKPSRDICQRGTSLTIQCQVDSQVTMMFWYRQQPGQSLTLIATANQGSEATYESGFVIDKFPISRPNLTFSTLTVSNMSPEDSSIYLCSVDPGQGGYGYTFGSGTRLTVV.

The chain links TRBV5-1 to TRBJ2-1, with 11 nucleotides matching TRBD2. The germline V gene encodes CDR1 SGHRS and CDR2 YFSETQ. V lost 1 base, J lost 0 bases, and 9 bases stayed unmatched. The CDR3 length is 19 residues. The CDR3 coding sequence is TGCGCCAGCAGCTTGTGGGGACTAGCGGCCCAATTCTCCTACAATGAGCAGTTCTTC. Protein product: CASSLWGLAAQFSYNEQFF.

The J gene is TRBJ1-1, the V gene TRBV19, with D possibly being TRBD1 (6 bases). The germline V and J ends were trimmed by 3 bases and 4 bases, with 12 bases remaining between them. Germline V CDR1 and CDR2: LNHDA, SQIVND (reference sequence). The CDR3 is 14 amino acids. CDR3 loop: CASSIAGVATEAFF. The CDR3 bases are TGTGCCAGTAGTATTGCAGGGGTGGCCACTGAAGCTTTCTTT. Combining the CDR3 with reference TRBV19 and TRBJ1-1 gives the whole variable domain DGGITQSPKYLFRKEGQNVTLSCEQNLNHDAMYWYRQDPGQGLRLIYYSQIVNDFQKGDIAEGYSVSREKKESFPLTVTSAQKNPTAFYLCASSIAGVATEAFFGQGTRLTVV.